The present TCR beta chain was sequenced within a study of blood T cell repertoires in COVID-19. The CDR3 is 16 residues long. Germline lookup yields CDR1 SEHNR and CDR2 FQNEAQ (reference sequence). The ends lost 5 bases at V and 4 bases at J; junction bases unmatched: 9. This table comes from immunoSEQ multiplex PCR, and its TCRdb copy is limited to in-frame clones, with some not included. The sample contains roughly 52,000 clones, roughly 90% of which appear only once. This receptor was taken from a human donor in a cohort sampled during active COVID-19. The sequenced sample consisted of peripheral blood. The chain has TRBV7-9 and TRBJ1-3; 9 bases are shared with TRBD1. In DNA form, the CDR3 reads TGTGCCAGCAGCCCGCGAGCCGGGACAGGGGGAAACACCATATATTTT. Residues: CASSPRAGTGGNTIYF.